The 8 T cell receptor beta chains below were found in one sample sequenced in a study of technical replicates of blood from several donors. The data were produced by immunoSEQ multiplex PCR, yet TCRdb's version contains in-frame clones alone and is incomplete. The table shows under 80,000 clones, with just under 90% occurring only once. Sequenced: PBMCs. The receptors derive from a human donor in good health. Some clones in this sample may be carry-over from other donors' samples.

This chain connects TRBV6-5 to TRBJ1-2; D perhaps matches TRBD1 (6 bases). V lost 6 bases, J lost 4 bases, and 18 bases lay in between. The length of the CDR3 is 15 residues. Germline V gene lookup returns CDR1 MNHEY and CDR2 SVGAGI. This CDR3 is CASSLDSVASYGYTF. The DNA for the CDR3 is TGTGCCAGCAGCCTGGACAGTGTGGCATCCTATGGCTACACCTTC.

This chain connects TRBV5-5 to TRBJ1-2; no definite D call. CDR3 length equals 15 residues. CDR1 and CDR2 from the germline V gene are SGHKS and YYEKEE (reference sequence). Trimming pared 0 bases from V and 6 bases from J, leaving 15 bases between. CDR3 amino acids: CASSLGNSRFDGYTF. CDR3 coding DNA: TGTGCCAGCAGCTTGGGTAACAGTAGGTTTGATGGCTACACCTTC.

The CDR3 sequence: CASTGTSGSNEQFF. The CDR3 DNA is TGCGCCAGCACTGGGACTAGCGGGAGCAATGAGCAGTTCTTC. This chain joins TRBV5-1 and TRBJ2-1; 14 positions agree with TRBD2. With 6 bases clipped from V and 6 bases from J, the junction kept 2 bases outside the gene matches. The CDR3 runs 14 residues. Looked up from germline, CDR1 is SGHRS and CDR2 is YFSETQ.

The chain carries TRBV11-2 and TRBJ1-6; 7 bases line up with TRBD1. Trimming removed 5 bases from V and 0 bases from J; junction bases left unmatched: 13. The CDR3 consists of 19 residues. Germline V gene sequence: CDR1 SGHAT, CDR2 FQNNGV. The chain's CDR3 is CASSAPGQRRSSYNSPLHF. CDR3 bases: TGTGCCAGCAGCGCTCCGGGACAGAGGAGAAGCTCCTATAATTCACCCCTCCACTTT.

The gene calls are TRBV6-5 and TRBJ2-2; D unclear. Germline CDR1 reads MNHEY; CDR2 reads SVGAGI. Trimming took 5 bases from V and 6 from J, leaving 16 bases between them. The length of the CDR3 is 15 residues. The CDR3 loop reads CASSLYAAVAGELFF. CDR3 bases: TGTGCCAGCAGTCTGTACGCGGCTGTGGCCGGGGAGCTGTTTTTT.

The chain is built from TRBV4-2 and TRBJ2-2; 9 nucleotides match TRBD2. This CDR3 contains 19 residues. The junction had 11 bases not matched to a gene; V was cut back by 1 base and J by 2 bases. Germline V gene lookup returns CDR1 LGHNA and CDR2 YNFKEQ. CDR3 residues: CASSQGLRRGGSNTGELFF. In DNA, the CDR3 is TGTGCCAGCAGCCAAGGTCTGAGGCGGGGGGGGTCAAACACCGGGGAGCTGTTTTTT.

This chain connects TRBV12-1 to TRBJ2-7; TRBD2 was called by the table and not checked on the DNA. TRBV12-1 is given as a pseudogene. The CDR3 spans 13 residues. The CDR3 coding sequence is TGTGCCAGCAGCTTTGAACTGTGCTACGAGCAGTACTTC. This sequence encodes CASSFELCYEQYF.

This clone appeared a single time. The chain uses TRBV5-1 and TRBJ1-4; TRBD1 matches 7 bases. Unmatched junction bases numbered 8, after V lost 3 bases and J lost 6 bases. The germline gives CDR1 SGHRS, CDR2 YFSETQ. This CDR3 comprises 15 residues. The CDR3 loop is CASSWYRGQHEKLFF. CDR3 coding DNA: TGCGCCAGCAGCTGGTACAGGGGTCAGCATGAAAAACTGTTTTTT.